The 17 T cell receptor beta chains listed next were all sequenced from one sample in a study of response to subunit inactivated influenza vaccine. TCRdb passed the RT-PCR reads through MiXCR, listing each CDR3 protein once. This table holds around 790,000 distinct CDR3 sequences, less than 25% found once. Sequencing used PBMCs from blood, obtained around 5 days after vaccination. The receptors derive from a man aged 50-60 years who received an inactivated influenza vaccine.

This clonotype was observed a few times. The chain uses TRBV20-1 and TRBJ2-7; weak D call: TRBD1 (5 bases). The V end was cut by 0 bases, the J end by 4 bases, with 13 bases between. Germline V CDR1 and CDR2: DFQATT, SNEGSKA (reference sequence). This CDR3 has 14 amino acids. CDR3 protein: CSAREDPTVYEQYF. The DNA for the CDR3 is TGCAGTGCTAGAGAGGATCCGACAGTTTACGAGCAGTACTTC.

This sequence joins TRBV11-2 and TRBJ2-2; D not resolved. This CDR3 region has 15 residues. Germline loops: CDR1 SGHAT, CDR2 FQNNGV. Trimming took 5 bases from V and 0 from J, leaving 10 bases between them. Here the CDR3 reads CASSHGPSNTGELFF. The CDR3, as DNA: TGTGCCAGCAGCCATGGACCCTCGAACACCGGGGAGCTGTTTTTT.

The CDR3 DNA reads TGTGCCAGCAGCCAACCGGGACTAGCGGGGTACAATGAGCAGTTCTTC. Translation: CASSQPGLAGYNEQFF. The chain has TRBV14 and TRBJ2-1; TRBD2 matches 13 bases. Germline V gene lookup returns CDR1 SGHDN and CDR2 FVKESK. V lost 2 bases and J lost 4; bases outside the gene matches: 2. The CDR3 covers 16 residues.

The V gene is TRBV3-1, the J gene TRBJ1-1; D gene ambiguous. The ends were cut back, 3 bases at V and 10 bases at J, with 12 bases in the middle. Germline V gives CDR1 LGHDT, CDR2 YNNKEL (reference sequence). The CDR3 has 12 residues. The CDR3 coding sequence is TGTGCCAGCAGCCAGGGAGGGCGCAGAGCTTTCTTT. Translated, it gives CASSQGGRRAFF. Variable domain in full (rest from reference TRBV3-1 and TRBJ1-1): DTAVSQTPKYLVTQMGNDKSIKCEQNLGHDTMYWYKQDSKKFLKIMFSYNNKELIINETVPNRFSPKSPDKAHLNLHINSLELGDSAVYFCASSQGGRRAFFGQGTRLTVV.

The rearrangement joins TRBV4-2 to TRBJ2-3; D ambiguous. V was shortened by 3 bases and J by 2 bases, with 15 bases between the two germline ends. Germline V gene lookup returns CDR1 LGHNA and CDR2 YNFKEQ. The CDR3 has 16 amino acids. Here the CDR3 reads CASSHLKMELTDTQYF. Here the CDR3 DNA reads TGTGCCAGCAGCCACCTAAAGATGGAGCTCACAGATACGCAGTATTTT.

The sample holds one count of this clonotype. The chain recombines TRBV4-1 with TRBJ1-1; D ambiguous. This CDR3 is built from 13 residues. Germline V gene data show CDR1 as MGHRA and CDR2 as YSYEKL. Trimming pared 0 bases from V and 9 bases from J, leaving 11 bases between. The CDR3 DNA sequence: TGCGCCAGCAGCCAAGACGCCATGGGGAAAGCTTTCTTT. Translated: CASSQDAMGKAFF.

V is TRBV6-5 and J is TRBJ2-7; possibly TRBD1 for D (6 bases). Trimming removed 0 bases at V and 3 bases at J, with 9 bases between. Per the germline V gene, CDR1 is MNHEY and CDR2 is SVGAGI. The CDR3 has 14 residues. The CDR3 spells CASSYSTQGYEQYF. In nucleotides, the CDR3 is TGTGCCAGCAGTTACTCGACACAGGGCTACGAGCAGTACTTC.

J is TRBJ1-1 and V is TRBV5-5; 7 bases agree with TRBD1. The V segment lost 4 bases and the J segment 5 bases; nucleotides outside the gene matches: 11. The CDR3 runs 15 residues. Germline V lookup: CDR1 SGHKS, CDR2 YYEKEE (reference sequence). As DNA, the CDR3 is TGTGCCAGCAGCCCTGTAGGGGGCTTGGGTACTGAAGCTTTCTTT. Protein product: CASSPVGGLGTEAFF.

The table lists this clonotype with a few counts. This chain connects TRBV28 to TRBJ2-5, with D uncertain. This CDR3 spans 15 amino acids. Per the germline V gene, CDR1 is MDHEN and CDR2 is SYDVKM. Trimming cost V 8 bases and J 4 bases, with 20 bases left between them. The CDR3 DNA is TGTGCCAGCGAAGCTAGGGCCAGGCGAGGAGAGACCCAGTACTTC. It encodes CASEARARRGETQYF.

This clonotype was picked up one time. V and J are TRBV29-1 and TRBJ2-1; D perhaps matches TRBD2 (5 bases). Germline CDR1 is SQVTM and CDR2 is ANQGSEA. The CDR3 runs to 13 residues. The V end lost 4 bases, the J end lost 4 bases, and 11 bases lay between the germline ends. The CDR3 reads CSVAPSRYNEQFF. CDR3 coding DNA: TGCAGCGTTGCTCCTAGCCGGTACAATGAGCAGTTCTTC.

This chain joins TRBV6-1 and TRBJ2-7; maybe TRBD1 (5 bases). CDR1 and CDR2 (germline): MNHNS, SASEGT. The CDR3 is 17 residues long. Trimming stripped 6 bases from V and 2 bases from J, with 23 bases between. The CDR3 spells CASSELVTASSTYEQYF. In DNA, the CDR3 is TGTGCCAGCAGCGAGCTCGTGACAGCGTCGTCTACCTACGAGCAGTACTTC.

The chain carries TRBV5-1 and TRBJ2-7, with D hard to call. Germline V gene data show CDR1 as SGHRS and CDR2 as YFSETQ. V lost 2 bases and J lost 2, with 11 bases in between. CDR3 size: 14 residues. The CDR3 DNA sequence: TGCGCCAGCAGCTTCAGGACGGTTACCTACGAGCAGTACTTC. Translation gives CASSFRTVTYEQYF.

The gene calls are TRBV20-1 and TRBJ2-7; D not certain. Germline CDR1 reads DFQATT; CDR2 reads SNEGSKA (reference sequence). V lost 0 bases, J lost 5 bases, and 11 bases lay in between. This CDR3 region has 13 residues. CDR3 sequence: CSARDGDRNEQYF. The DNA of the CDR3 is TGCAGTGCTAGAGATGGGGATAGGAACGAGCAGTACTTC.

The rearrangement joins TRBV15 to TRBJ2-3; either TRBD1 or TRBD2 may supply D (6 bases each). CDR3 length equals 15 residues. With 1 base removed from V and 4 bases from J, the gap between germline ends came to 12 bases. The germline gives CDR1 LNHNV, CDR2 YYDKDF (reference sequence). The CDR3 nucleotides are TGTGCCACCAGCAGAGCACAGGGACTGGCAGATACGCAGTATTTT. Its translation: CATSRAQGLADTQYF.

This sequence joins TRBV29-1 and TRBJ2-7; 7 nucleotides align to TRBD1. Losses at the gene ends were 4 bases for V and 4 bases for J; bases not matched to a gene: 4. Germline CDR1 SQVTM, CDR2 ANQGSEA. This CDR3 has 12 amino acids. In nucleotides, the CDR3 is TGCAGCGTTGGTACAGGGGTTTACGAGCAGTACTTC. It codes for CSVGTGVYEQYF.

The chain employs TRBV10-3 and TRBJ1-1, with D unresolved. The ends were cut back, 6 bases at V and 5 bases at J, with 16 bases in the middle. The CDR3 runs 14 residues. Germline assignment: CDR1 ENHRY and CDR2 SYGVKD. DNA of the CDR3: TGTGCCATCAGCCAGGCCGGACCGGAGACTGAAGCTTTCTTT. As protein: CAISQAGPETEAFF.

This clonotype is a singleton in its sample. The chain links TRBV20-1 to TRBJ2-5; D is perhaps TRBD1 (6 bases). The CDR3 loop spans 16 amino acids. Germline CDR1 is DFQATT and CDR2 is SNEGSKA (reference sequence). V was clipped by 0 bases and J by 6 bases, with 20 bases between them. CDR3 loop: CSARDLRGRGEKTQYF. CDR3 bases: TGCAGTGCTAGAGATTTACGCGGCAGGGGTGAAAAGACCCAGTACTTC.